Sequencing of this TCR beta chain was carried out in a study of blood T cells in healthy people across ages (dated by TCRdb to between 2014 and 2017). Concerning the study at large: In model experiments, template switching captured about one uniquely barcoded TCR beta cDNA molecule for every two T cells. To track age-related changes in TCR beta repertoire diversity, the study relied on deep sequencing normalized with unique cDNA molecular identifiers. Four age groups were formed from the donors: young (average approximately 17 years), middle-aged (approximately 41), aged (62) and long-lived (approximately 78). To avoid experimental bias, donors of different ages were randomly spread across the sequencing lanes. Two additional independent replicas of 1 million unique cDNA reads from the same blood draw were analyzed for two donors (one aged 18 to 29 and one aged 80 or older). Results and caveats for the whole study, not just this receptor: The long-lived group showed more naive CD4+ T cells, fewer expanded clones and increased TCR diversity than the aged group, suggesting age selection. Observed TCR beta diversity correlated strongly with the percentage of naive T cells measured by flow cytometry. Bulk unsorted PBMC profiling prevented conclusive comparison of naive and antigen-experienced compartments. As age increased, observed TCR beta diversity per million T cells dropped in a roughly linear way, and a significant reduction was already evident by age 40. Donor CMV infection status was unknown, potentially confounding age-related changes in expanded clonotypes. Estimates of total diversity from one million sequenced T cells were regarded as lower bounds and underestimates.

Trimming accounts for 7 bases at V and 0 bases at J, while the number of junction bases matched to no gene is 6. The germline V gene provides CDR1 SGHRS and CDR2 YFSETQ. The CDR3 goes from the cysteine to the phenylalanine over 15 residues. The kept DNA is CDR3 alone, 45 bases in frame from the first base. The donors were 40 or so Caucasian individuals from Russia, aged roughly 6 to 90 years, who were systemically healthy. Each donor gave approximately 10 milliliters of peripheral blood, collected into EDTA-treated Vacutainer tubes. Ficoll-Paque density-gradient centrifugation was used to isolate PBMCs, with at least 6.5 million per sample. Trizol reagent was used to extract total RNA from the PBMCs, yielding at least 5 micrograms per sample. For every donor, flow cytometry on a PBMC aliquot measured the percentage of naive CD45RAhigh/CD27high T cells. Library method: 5' RACE. For sequencing, an Illumina HiSeq 2500 was employed. A second roughly 7 to 11 cycle PCR used a sample-barcoded 5' primer and a J-beta primer mix. A template-switch 5' adaptor carrying 12 random nucleotides introduced a unique molecular identifier onto each TCR beta cDNA molecule. Each sample yielded at least 3 million CDR3-containing paired-end reads. First-strand cDNA synthesis was performed from all RNA using the Mint cDNA synthesis kit, with priming by a TRBC-specific oligonucleotide. All cDNA was treated with uracil-DNA glycosylase and then went through a first 18-cycle PCR with the universal primers M1SS and BC2_uni_R. In the original analysis: For normalization, 1 million high-quality reads, each with a distinct molecular identifier, were randomly selected from each sample. Instead of being binned into consensus sequences, reads that shared molecular identifiers were thrown out. CDR3 identification, clonotype clustering and error correction used MiTCR with a Q25 quality threshold and the strictest error-elimination algorithm. A nonparametric unseen species model with Euler transformation was used to estimate a lower bound on total TCR beta diversity. The public reads were reprocessed in TCRdb via fastp at Q25 and MiXCR, keeping in-frame beta chains. All rows with the same CDR3 protein become a single entry with the most common DNA and genes. The V and J calls come from TCRdb's annotation, not from the publication. The sample table contains under 2,000,000 distinct CDR3 sequences; only one count was recorded for just under 50% of them. The ten largest clonotypes hold more than 2% of the sample.

On this clonotype itself: Which antigen it targets is not known. Base quality data are lacking; no much larger clone is found one base away.

Here the chain combines TRBV5-1 and TRBJ2-3; 9 junctional bases match TRBD1. The sequence was obtained from a woman aged 40-49 years in good health. The material sequenced was blood. The CDR3 protein: CASDRGAPSTDTQYF. The DNA sequence is given as TGCGCCAGCGACAGGGGGGCTCCTAGCACAGATACGCAGTATTTT.